This T cell receptor beta chain was profiled in a study of cytomegalovirus exposure and HLA in healthy donors. Study-wide context: Approximately 170 million T cells yielded 117 million unique TCR beta sequences in earlier analysis. Around 85 million unique TCR sequences came from HLA-typed donors in an early release. Broader study findings: A later analysis linked a missense DCLRE1C variant to TCR beta V- and J-gene trimming. On later analysis, the bulk of CMV-associated TCR beta chains appeared to be HLA-restricted.

V lost 0 bases and J 6 bases, leaving 17 bases between the germline ends. Germline loops: CDR1 MNHEY, CDR2 SVGAGI. This CDR3 contains 16 residues. Researchers ran the PCR with 60 Vbeta and 13 Jbeta primers. Assay used: immunoSEQ multiplex PCR; TCRdb lists only in-frame clones, some missing. The sample has about 90,000 clones, more than 80% seen once. On this clone: Antigen specificity is unknown.

The TCR comes from a man aged 18 to 29 in good health and CMV-seronegative. The chain recombines TRBV6-5 with TRBJ1-1, with a weak D call TRBD1 (6 bases). Material for sequencing was PBMCs. DNA for the CDR3: TGTGCCAGCAGTTACTCCCTGTCGCAGGGGAAACCTGAAGCTTTCTTT. The encoded protein is CASSYSLSQGKPEAFF.